These T cell receptor beta chains were read from a single sample in a study of T-cell reconstitution after alpha-beta-depleted transplantation in children. TCRdb re-called the PCR reads through MiXCR, storing one row per CDR3 protein. The data hold some 840,000 distinct CDR3 sequences, with roughly 16% observed a single time. The sequencing here drew on PBMCs, mostly from graft donor cells, taken 360 days after TCRalphabeta/CD19-depleted stem cell transplant. The source is a male patient younger than 18 who had a stem cell transplant for acute lymphoblastic leukemia, so the T cells may come from the graft donor. CDR3s include the opening cysteine and the closing phenylalanine or tryptophan. D genes are given only for firm matches. Size values are once, few and many counts, or a class for expanded clones, and some rows have none.

-	TRBV9	TRBJ2-7	few	TGTGCCAGCAGCGTAGGCGGGGAACAGACAAGGTACGAGCAGTACTTC	CASSVGGEQTRYEQYF
-	TRBV12-3/TRBV12-4	TRBJ2-1	many	TGTGCCAGCAGTTTAAAAAGCGGCCTGTCTCTTTACAATGAGCAGTTCTTC	CASSLKSGLSLYNEQFF
-	TRBV12-3/TRBV12-4	TRBJ1-3	-	TGTGCCAGCAGTTTAGGGGGCAGAAGAAACACCATATATTTT	CASSLGGRRNTIYF
TRBD1	TRBV27	TRBJ2-1	-	TGTGCCAGCATTCTTAGTGGGGACAGGGGGTTAAATGAGCAGTTCTTC	CASILSGDRGLNEQFF
-	TRBV9	TRBJ2-7	few	TGTGCCAGCAGCGTCGATAGCGACCCAAGTTACGAGCAGTACTTC	CASSVDSDPSYEQYF
-	TRBV12-3/TRBV12-4	TRBJ1-1	-	TGTGCCAGCAGTTTGGGTGCGCGAGCTTTCTTT	CASSLGARAFF
-	TRBV5-1	TRBJ1-2	few	TGCGCCAGTCGGGACGGCGGCACCTATGGCTACACCTTC	CASRDGGTYGYTF
-	TRBV13	TRBJ2-7	-	TGTGCCAGCAGCTCCCCCCGGGACGGTACCTACGAGCAGTACTTC	CASSSPRDGTYEQYF
TRBD2	TRBV24-1	TRBJ2-2	-	TGTGCCACCAGTGAACAAGCGGGAGTGGACGGCGGGGAGCTGTTTTTT	CATSEQAGVDGGELFF
-	TRBV10-3	TRBJ2-7	-	TGTGCCATCAGTGAGGAAGGAAGGACCTCATTTTACGAGCAGTACTTC	CAISEEGRTSFYEQYF
-	TRBV5-1	TRBJ2-5	-	TGCGCCAGCAGCTTGCAGAACAAGAAAGAGACCCAGTACTTC	CASSLQNKKETQYF
TRBD2	TRBV12-5	TRBJ2-2	few	TGTGCTAGTGGTTTGGATCCGGGCAGCAAAAGCGGGGGCGGGGAGCTGTTTTTT	CASGLDPGSKSGGGELFF
-	TRBV19	TRBJ2-6	-	TGTGCCAGTATGCGGTTATCTGGGGCCAACGTCCTGACTTTC	CASMRLSGANVLTF
-	TRBV6-2/TRBV6-3	TRBJ2-7	many	TGTGCCAGCAGTTACGCTTGGGGATCCTACGAGCAGTACTTC	CASSYAWGSYEQYF
TRBD1	TRBV27	TRBJ2-7	many	TGTGCCAGCAGTCCGGTTGGAAGACAGGGCCTCTACGAGCAGTACTTC	CASSPVGRQGLYEQYF